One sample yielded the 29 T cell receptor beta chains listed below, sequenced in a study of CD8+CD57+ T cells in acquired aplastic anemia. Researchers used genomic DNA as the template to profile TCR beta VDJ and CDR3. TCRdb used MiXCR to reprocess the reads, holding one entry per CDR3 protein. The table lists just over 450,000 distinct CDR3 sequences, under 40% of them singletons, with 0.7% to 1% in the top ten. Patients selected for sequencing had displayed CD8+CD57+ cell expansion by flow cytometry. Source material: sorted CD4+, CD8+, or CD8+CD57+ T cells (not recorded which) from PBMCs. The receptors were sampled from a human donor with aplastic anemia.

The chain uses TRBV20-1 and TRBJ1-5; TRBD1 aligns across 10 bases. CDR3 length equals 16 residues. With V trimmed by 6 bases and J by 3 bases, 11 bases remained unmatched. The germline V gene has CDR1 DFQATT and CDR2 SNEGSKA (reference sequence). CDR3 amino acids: CSALTGTGVTNQPQHF. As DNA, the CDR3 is TGCAGTGCGCTGACCGGGACAGGGGTCACCAATCAGCCCCAGCATTTT.

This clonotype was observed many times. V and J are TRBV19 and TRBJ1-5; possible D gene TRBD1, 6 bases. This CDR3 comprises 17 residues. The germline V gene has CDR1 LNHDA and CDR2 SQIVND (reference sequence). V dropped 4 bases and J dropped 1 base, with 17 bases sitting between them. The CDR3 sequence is CASSSHREGRSNQPQHF. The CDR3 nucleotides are TGTGCCAGTAGTAGCCACAGGGAGGGTCGGAGCAATCAGCCCCAGCATTTT.

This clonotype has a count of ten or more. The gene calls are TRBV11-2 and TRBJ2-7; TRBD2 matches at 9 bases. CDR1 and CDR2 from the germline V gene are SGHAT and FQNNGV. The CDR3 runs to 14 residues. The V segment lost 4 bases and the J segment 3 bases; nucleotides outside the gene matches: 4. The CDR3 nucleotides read TGTGCCAGCAGCTCAGTAGCGGGAGACTACGAGCAGTACTTC. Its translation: CASSSVAGDYEQYF.

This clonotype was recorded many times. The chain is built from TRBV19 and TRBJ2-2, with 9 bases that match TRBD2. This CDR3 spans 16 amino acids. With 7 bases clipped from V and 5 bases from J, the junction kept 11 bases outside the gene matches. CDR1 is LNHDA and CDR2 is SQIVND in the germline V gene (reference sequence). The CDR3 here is CASNEGGRVWTGELFF. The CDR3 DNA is TGTGCCAGTAATGAGGGCGGGAGGGTATGGACCGGGGAGCTGTTTTTT. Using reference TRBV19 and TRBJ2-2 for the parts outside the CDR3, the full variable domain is DGGITQSPKYLFRKEGQNVTLSCEQNLNHDAMYWYRQDPGQGLRLIYYSQIVNDFQKGDIAEGYSVSREKKESFPLTVTSAQKNPTAFYLCASNEGGRVWTGELFFGEGSRLTVL.

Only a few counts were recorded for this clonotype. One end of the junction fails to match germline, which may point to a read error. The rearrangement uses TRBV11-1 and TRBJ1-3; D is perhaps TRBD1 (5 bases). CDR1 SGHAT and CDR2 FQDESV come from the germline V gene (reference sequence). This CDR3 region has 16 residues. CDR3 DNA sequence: TGTGCCAGCAGCAGCCGGGACGCCGACTCTGGAAACACCACATATTTT. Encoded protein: CASSSRDADSGNTTYF.

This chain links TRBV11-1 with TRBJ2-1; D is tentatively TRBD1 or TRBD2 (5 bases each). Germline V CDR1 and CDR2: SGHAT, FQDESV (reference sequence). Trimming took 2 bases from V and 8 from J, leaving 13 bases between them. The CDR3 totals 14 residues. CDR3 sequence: CASSLSPRGDEQFF. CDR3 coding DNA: TGTGCCAGCAGCTTAAGCCCCCGGGGCGATGAGCAGTTCTTC.

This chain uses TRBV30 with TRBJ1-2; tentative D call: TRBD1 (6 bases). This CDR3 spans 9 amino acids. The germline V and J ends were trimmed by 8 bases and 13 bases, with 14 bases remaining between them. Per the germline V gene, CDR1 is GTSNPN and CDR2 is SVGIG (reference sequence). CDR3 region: CAQAPGATF. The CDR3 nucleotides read TGTGCCCAGGCGCCGGGGGCCACCTTC.

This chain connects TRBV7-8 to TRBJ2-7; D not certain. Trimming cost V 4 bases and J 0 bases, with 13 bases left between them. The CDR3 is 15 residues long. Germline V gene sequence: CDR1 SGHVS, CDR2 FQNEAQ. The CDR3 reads CASSSRTSVSYEQYF. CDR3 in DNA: TGTGCCAGCAGCTCAAGAACCTCAGTCTCCTACGAGCAGTACTTC.

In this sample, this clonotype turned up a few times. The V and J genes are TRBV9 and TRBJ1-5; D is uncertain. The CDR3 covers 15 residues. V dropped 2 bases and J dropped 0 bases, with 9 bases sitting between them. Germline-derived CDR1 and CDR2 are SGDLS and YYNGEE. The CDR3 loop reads CASSVSEVSNQPQHF. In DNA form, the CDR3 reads TGTGCCAGCAGCGTCTCCGAAGTTAGCAATCAGCCCCAGCATTTT. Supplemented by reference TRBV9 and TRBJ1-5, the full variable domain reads DSGVTQTPKHLITATGQRVTLRCSPRSGDLSVYWYQQSLDQGLQFLIQYYNGEERAKGNILERFSAQQFPDLHSELNLSSLELGDSALYFCASSVSEVSNQPQHFGDGTRLSIL.

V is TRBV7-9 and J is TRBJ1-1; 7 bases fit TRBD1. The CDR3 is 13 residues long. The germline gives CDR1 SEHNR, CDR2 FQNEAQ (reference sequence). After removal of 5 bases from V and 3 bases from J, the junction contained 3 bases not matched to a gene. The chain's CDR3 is CASSTGVYTEAFF. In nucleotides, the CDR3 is TGTGCCAGCAGCACAGGGGTTTACACTGAAGCTTTCTTT.

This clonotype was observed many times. The CDR3 nucleotides are TGCAGTGCTACAGGGGGCAATCAGCCCCAGCATTTT. This sequence encodes CSATGGNQPQHF. The rearrangement joins TRBV20-1 to TRBJ1-5, with D perhaps matching TRBD1 (6 bases). CDR3 length: 12 amino acids. CDR1 is DFQATT and CDR2 is SNEGSKA in the germline V gene (reference sequence). V was trimmed by 4 bases and J by 2 bases, leaving 6 bases between them.

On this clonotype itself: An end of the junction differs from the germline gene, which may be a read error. The CDR3 coding sequence is TGTGCCCGCAGCTTTAAAGTGGGAATGAGTCAGCCCCAGCATTTT. It is translated as CARSFKVGMSQPQHF. The chain recombines TRBV7-2 with TRBJ1-5; D gene unclear. The CDR3 consists of 15 residues. Germline CDR1 SGHTA, CDR2 FQGNSA.

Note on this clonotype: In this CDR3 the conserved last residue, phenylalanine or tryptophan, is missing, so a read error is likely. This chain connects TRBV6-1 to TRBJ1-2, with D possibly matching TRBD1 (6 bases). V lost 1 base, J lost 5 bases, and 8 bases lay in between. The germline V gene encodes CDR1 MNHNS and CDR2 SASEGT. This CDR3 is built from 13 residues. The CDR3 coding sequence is TGTGCCAGCAGTGAAGGCGGACAGTATGGCTACACCCTC. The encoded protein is CASSEGGQYGYTL.

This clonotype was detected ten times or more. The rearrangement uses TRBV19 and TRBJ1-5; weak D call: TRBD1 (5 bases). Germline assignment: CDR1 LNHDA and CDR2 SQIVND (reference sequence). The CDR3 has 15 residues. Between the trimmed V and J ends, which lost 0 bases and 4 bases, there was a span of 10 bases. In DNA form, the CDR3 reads TGTGCCAGTAGTATAGATCGGGGGTATAATCAGCCCCAGCATTTT. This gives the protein CASSIDRGYNQPQHF.

DNA of the CDR3: TGTGCCATCAGTGTATCCCCGACTAGCAGTGGCGTCAATGAGCAGTTCTTC. It specifies CAISVSPTSSGVNEQFF. The rearrangement links TRBV10-3 to TRBJ2-1, with 7 bases fitting TRBD2. The CDR3 loop spans 17 amino acids. Per germline, CDR1 ENHRY and CDR2 SYGVKD. Germline trimming cut 4 bases from V and 6 bases from J; bases unmatched to any gene: 15.

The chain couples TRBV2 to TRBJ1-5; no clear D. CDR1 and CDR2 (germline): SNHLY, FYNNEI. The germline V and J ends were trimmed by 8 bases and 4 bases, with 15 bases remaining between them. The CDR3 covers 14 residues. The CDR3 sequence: CASSPKQLNQPQHF. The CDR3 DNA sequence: TGTGCCAGCTCACCTAAACAGTTAAATCAGCCCCAGCATTTT.

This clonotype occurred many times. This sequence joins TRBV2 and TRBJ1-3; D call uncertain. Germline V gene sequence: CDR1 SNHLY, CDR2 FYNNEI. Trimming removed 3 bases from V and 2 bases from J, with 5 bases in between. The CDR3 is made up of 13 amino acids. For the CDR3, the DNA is TGTGCCAGCAGTGAGGCCGCTGGAAACACCATATATTTT. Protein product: CASSEAAGNTIYF.

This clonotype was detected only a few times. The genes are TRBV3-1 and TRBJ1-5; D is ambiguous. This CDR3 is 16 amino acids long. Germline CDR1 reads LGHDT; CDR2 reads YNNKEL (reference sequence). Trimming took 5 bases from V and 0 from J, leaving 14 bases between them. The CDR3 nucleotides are TGTGCCAGCAGCACGCGGAGGAGTTATAGCAATCAGCCCCAGCATTTT. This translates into CASSTRRSYSNQPQHF. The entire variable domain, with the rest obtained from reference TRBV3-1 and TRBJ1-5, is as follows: DTAVSQTPKYLVTQMGNDKSIKCEQNLGHDTMYWYKQDSKKFLKIMFSYNNKELIINETVPNRFSPKSPDKAHLNLHINSLELGDSAVYFCASSTRRSYSNQPQHFGDGTRLSIL.

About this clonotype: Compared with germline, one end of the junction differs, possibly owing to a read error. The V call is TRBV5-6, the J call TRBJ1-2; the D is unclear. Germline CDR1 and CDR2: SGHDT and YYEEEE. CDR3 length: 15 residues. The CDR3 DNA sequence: TGTGCCGGCAGCACCCCTCGCGCCGATAACTATGGCTACACCTTC. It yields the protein CAGSTPRADNYGYTF.

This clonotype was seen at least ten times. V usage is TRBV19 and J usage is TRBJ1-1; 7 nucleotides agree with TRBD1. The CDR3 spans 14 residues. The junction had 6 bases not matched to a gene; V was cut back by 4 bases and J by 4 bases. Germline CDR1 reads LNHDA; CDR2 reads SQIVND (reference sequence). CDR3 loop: CASSRQGRATEAFF. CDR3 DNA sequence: TGTGCCAGTAGTAGACAGGGCAGGGCCACTGAAGCTTTCTTT. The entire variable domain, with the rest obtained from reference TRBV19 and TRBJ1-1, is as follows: DGGITQSPKYLFRKEGQNVTLSCEQNLNHDAMYWYRQDPGQGLRLIYYSQIVNDFQKGDIAEGYSVSREKKESFPLTVTSAQKNPTAFYLCASSRQGRATEAFFGQGTRLTVV.

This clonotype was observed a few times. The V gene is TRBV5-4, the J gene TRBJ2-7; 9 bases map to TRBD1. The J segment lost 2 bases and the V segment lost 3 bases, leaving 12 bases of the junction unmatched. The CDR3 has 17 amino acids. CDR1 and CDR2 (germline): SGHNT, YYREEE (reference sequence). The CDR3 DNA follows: TGTGCCAGCAGCTCTTACCCGGGGACAGGGAGGACCTACGAGCAGTACTTC. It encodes CASSSYPGTGRTYEQYF.

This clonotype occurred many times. The CDR3 DNA sequence: TGCGCCAGCAGCCAAGATGAGGGCGTCAATGGCTACACCTTC. Protein: CASSQDEGVNGYTF. This chain connects TRBV4-3 to TRBJ1-2; D is unclear. Germline V gene data show CDR1 as LGHNA and CDR2 as YSLEER. V lost 0 bases to trimming and J lost 6 bases, with 11 bases between them. This CDR3 has 14 residues.

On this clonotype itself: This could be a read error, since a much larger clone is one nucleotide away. DNA of the CDR3: TGCAGTGCTAGAGAACTAGCGGAAGATGCGCAGTATTTT. Translating gives CSARELAEDAQYF. V usage is TRBV20-1 and J usage is TRBJ2-3, with 8 positions matching TRBD2. The germline V gene has CDR1 DFQATT and CDR2 SNEGSKA (reference sequence). This CDR3 region has 13 residues.

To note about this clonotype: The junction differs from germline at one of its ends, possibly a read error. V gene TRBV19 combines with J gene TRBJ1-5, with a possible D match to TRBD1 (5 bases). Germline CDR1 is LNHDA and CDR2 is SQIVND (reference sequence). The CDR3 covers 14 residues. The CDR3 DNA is TGTGCCAGTAGTTCCAGGGATAGCGATCAGCCCCAGCATTTT. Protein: CASSSRDSDQPQHF.

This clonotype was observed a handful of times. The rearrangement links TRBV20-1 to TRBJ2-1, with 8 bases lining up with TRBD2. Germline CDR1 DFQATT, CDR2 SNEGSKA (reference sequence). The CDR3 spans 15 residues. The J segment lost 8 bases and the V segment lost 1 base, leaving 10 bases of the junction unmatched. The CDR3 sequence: CSARASAGVRYEQFF. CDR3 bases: TGCAGTGCTAGAGCCTCAGCGGGAGTTCGGTATGAGCAGTTCTTC.

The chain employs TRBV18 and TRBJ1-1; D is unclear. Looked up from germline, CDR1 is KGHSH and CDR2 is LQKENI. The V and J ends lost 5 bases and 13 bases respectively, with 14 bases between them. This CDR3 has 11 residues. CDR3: CASSDMRRDFF. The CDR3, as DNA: TGTGCCAGCTCAGACATGAGAAGGGATTTCTTT. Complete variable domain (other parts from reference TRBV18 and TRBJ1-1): NAGVMQNPRHLVRRRGQEARLRCSPMKGHSHVYWYRQLPEEGLKFMVYLQKENIIDESGMPKERFSAEFPKEGPSILRIQQVVRGDSAAYFCASSDMRRDFFGQGTRLTVV.

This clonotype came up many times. CDR3 nucleotides: TGTGCCAGCAGCGTAGGAGGGACTGCCAAATACGAGCAGTACTTC. Translated: CASSVGGTAKYEQYF. This chain connects TRBV9 to TRBJ2-7; D perhaps matches TRBD2 (6 bases). Germline values: CDR1 SGDLS, CDR2 YYNGEE. CDR3 length: 15 amino acids. The V gene lost 0 bases and the J gene lost 4 bases, with 14 bases spanning the gap.

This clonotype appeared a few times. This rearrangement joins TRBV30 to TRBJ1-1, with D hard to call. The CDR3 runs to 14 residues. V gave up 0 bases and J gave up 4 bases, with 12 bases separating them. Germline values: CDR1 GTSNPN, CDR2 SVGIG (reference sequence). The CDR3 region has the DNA TGTGCCTGGAGTGTAGGAGGATGGGCCACTGAAGCTTTCTTT. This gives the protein CAWSVGGWATEAFF.

CDR3 protein: CASSSRDRYGYTF. CDR3 nucleotide sequence: TGTGCCAGCAGCTCCCGGGACAGATATGGCTACACCTTC. The chain uses TRBV7-2 and TRBJ1-2, with 7 positions matching TRBD1. The V segment lost 4 bases and the J segment 5 bases; nucleotides outside the gene matches: 4. This CDR3 has 13 residues. The germline gives CDR1 SGHTA, CDR2 FQGNSA.